These T cell receptor beta chains were read from a single sample in a study of OX40 agonist ivuxolimab in advanced cancers. Using immunoSEQ multiplex PCR, the repertoire was profiled, and TCRdb retains in-frame clones only, with some absent. Among about 64,000 clones listed, roughly 90% were seen once. The source material was CD4+ or CD8+ T cells sorted from blood, sampled in a trial of the OX40 agonist ivuxolimab. The receptors were gathered from an adult with an advanced solid tumor such as melanoma, head and neck, liver or kidney cancer. CDR3s include the opening cysteine and the closing phenylalanine or tryptophan. D genes are given only for firm matches. Clone size appears in some rows only: once, few, many, or a class for an expanded clone.

J gene: TRBJ2-1; D gene: .; clone size: .; V gene: TRBV19; CDR3 protein: CASSYSGTPFANEQFF; CDR3 DNA: TGTGCCAGTAGTTACTCCGGGACTCCTTTTGCGAATGAGCAGTTCTTC
J gene: TRBJ2-1; D gene: TRBD2; clone size: .; V gene: TRBV4-2; CDR3 protein: CASSQESSGSGGEQFF; CDR3 DNA: TGTGCCAGCAGCCAAGAATCTAGCGGGAGTGGTGGTGAGCAGTTCTTC
J gene: TRBJ1-2; D gene: .; clone size: .; V gene: TRBV7-9; CDR3 protein: CASSLRAGVYGYTF; CDR3 DNA: TGTGCCAGCAGCTTAAGGGCAGGCGTCTATGGCTACACCTTC
J gene: TRBJ2-1; D gene: .; clone size: once; V gene: TRBV27; CDR3 protein: CASSSNPGVGSYNEQFF; CDR3 DNA: TGTGCCAGCAGTTCCAACCCAGGGGTAGGGTCCTACAATGAGCAGTTCTTC
J gene: TRBJ1-2; D gene: TRBD1; clone size: .; V gene: TRBV2; CDR3 protein: CASILDRDGDYGYTF; CDR3 DNA: TGTGCCAGCATTCTGGACAGGGACGGGGACTATGGCTACACCTTC
J gene: TRBJ1-5; D gene: .; clone size: .; V gene: TRBV12-2; CDR3 protein: CASRPRIRGPDRQPQHF; CDR3 DNA: TGTGCAAGTCGCCCTAGAATTAGGGGGCCCGACCGACAGCCCCAGCATTTT
J gene: TRBJ2-7; D gene: .; clone size: .; V gene: TRBV10-3; CDR3 protein: CAISEFERGPYEQYF; CDR3 DNA: TGTGCCATCAGTGAGTTTGAGCGCGGCCCCTACGAGCAGTACTTC
J gene: TRBJ2-5; D gene: TRBD2; clone size: .; V gene: TRBV9; CDR3 protein: CASSPVGLAGVETQYF; CDR3 DNA: TGTGCCAGCAGCCCCGTGGGCCTAGCGGGAGTTGAGACCCAGTACTTC
J gene: TRBJ1-4; D gene: TRBD1; clone size: .; V gene: TRBV7-9; CDR3 protein: CASSRDRVHEKLFF; CDR3 DNA: TGTGCCAGCAGCCGGGACAGGGTTCACGAAAAACTGTTTTTT
J gene: TRBJ2-7; D gene: TRBD2; clone size: .; V gene: TRBV11-2; CDR3 protein: CASSSRTSGRIYEQYF; CDR3 DNA: TGTGCCAGCAGCTCCCGGACTAGCGGGAGAATCTACGAGCAGTACTTC
J gene: TRBJ1-5; D gene: .; clone size: .; V gene: TRBV19; CDR3 protein: CASSTAAWGQPQHF; CDR3 DNA: TGTGCCAGTAGTACCGCTGCGTGGGGTCAGCCCCAGCATTTT
J gene: TRBJ2-3; D gene: .; clone size: .; V gene: TRBV25-1; CDR3 protein: CASSDMQGSTDTQYF; CDR3 DNA: TGTGCCAGCAGTGATATGCAGGGTAGCACAGATACGCAGTATTTT
J gene: TRBJ1-5; D gene: TRBD1; clone size: .; V gene: TRBV19; CDR3 protein: CASSSNRDSFNQPQHF; CDR3 DNA: TGTGCCAGTAGTAGCAATAGGGACAGCTTCAATCAGCCCCAGCATTTT
J gene: TRBJ1-2; D gene: TRBD1; clone size: few; V gene: TRBV28; CDR3 protein: CASSQDRVGYTF; CDR3 DNA: TGTGCCAGCAGTCAGGACAGGGTTGGCTACACCTTC
J gene: TRBJ2-3; D gene: TRBD1; clone size: .; V gene: TRBV5-1; CDR3 protein: CASSWTGTEADTQYF; CDR3 DNA: TGCGCCAGCAGCTGGACCGGGACAGAGGCAGATACGCAGTATTTT
J gene: TRBJ1-2; D gene: TRBD1; clone size: .; V gene: TRBV19; CDR3 protein: CASTPARDRGNYGYTF; CDR3 DNA: TGTGCCAGTACCCCCGCCAGGGACAGGGGAAACTATGGCTACACCTTC
J gene: TRBJ2-5; D gene: .; clone size: .; V gene: TRBV5-1; CDR3 protein: CASSLSRDAETQYF; CDR3 DNA: TGCGCCAGCAGCTTGAGTAGGGATGCAGAGACCCAGTACTTC